The text below deals with one T cell receptor (beta chain). Per the original data handling: Researchers report that nucleated cell counts were estimated from reference gene primer amplification. The assay was immunoSEQ multiplex PCR, and TCRdb's table has in-frame clones only and misses some. V and J calls and clone size come straight from that table; D and trimming were deduced from the DNA. The data contain 150,000 to 200,000 clones, around nine tenths of them singletons. The CDR3 has 14 amino acids. Deletions cut 0 bases from V and 4 bases from J, with 10 bases between. The germline V gene encodes CDR1 SGHKS and CDR2 YYEKEE (reference sequence). The record originates from a study of blood T cell repertoires in COVID-19. Overall study context: Acute-phase and convalescent COVID-19 samples originated in the United States, Italy and Spain. PBMCs, B-cell-depleted T cells, or T cells provided the cDNA or gDNA that made up the material.

This TCR derives from a man aged 40-55 years with active or convalescent COVID-19. The sequenced sample was peripheral blood. J is TRBJ1-2 and V is TRBV5-5, with a weak D call TRBD1 (5 bases). This CDR3 reads CASSLGRGTYGYTF. Here the CDR3 DNA reads TGTGCCAGCAGCTTGGGGCGGGGGACCTATGGCTACACCTTC. The full variable domain, its missing parts supplied by reference TRBV5-5 and TRBJ1-2, is DAGVTQSPTHLIKTRGQQVTLRCSPISGHKSVSWYQQVLGQGPQFIFQYYEKEERGRGNFPDRFSARQFPNYSSELNVNALLLGDSALYLCASSLGRGTYGYTFGSGTRLTVV.